Sequencing of this T cell receptor (beta chain) was carried out in a study of neurological immune-mediated disorders. Via MiXCR, TCRdb re-called the 5' RACE reads, giving one row per CDR3 protein. The sample contains about 49,000 distinct CDR3 sequences, around 14% of which appear only once. The V gene's germline CDR1 is SGHRS and CDR2 YFSETQ. Trimming pared 0 bases from V and 6 bases from J, leaving 12 bases between. The CDR3 spans 14 residues. The table lists this clonotype with many counts. Sample time point: longitudinal time-point 2. This TCR derives from a male donor with HTLV-1-associated myelopathy (HAM/TSP). This chain uses TRBV5-1 with TRBJ1-1; D is unclear. Material for sequencing was PBMCs. DNA for the CDR3: TGCGCCAGCAGCTTGGCCCGGGAGGTGGCTGAAGCTTTCTTT. It codes for CASSLAREVAEAFF.